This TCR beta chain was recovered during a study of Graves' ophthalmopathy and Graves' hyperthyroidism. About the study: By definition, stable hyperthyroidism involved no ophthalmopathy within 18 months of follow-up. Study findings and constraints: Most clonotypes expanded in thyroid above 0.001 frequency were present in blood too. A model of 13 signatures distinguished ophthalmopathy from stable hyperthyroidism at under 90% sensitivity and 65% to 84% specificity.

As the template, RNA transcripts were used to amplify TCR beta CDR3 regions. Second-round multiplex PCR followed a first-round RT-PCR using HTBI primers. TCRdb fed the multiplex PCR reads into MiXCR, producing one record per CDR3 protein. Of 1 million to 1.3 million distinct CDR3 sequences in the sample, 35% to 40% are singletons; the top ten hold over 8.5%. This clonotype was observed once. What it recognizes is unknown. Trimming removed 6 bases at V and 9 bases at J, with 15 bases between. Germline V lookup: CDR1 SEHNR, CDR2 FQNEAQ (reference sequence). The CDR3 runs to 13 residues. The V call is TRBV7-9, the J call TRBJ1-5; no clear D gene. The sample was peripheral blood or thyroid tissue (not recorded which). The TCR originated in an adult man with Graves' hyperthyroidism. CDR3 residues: CASSVAARSPQHF. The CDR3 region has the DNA TGTGCCAGCAGTGTGGCAGCCCGCTCGCCCCAGCATTTT. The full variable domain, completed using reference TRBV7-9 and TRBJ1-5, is DTGVSQNPRHKITKRGQNVTFRCDPISEHNRLYWYRQTLGQGPEFLTYFQNEAQLEKSRLLSDRFSAERPKGSFSTLEIQRTEQGDSAMYLCASSVAARSPQHFGDGTRLSIL.